One and the same sample provided the 20 T cell receptor beta chains below, sequenced in a study of regulatory T cells in long-lasting Graves disease. Stated time point: persistent/refractory GD, antithyroid drugs over 5 years with positive TRAb. Researchers made the TCR library from RNA that was extracted from PBMCs. Building of the TCR beta libraries involved iRepertoire HTBI primers and Arm-PCR of CDR3 regions. MiXCR, run by TCRdb on the multiplex PCR reads, gives a single entry per CDR3 protein. In the table there are 300,000 or so distinct CDR3 sequences, around 20% of which are singletons. The source was peripheral blood mononuclear cells (PBMCs), collected when the disease was refractory, from a patient treated with antithyroid drugs. The receptor source for this set is a female donor with Graves disease.

This clonotype appeared many times. This chain uses TRBV13 with TRBJ2-7; D ambiguous. V was pared by 4 bases and J by 4 bases, with 17 bases between. Germline CDR1 PRHDT, CDR2 FYEKMQ (reference sequence). This CDR3 comprises 15 residues. The CDR3 region has the DNA TGTGCCAGCAGCTCCCACTCCAGTATAGCTTACGAGCAGTACTTC. This encodes CASSSHSSIAYEQYF.

This clonotype has at least ten counts. The DNA of the CDR3 is TGTGCCAGCAGCCGAGGCGGGGTCGAGCAGTACTTC. Its translation: CASSRGGVEQYF. J is TRBJ2-7 and V is TRBV7-9, with a weak D call TRBD2 (6 bases). The CDR3 runs to 12 residues. CDR1 and CDR2 (germline): SEHNR, FQNEAQ (reference sequence). V was trimmed by 5 bases and J by 6 bases, leaving 11 bases between them.

This clonotype appeared a few times. The V call is TRBV6-1, the J call TRBJ2-2; 7 nucleotides match TRBD2. The CDR3 length is 15 residues. Germline values: CDR1 MNHNS, CDR2 SASEGT. The J segment lost 6 bases and the V segment lost 6 bases, leaving 10 bases of the junction unmatched. The CDR3 is CASSPGISGAGELFF. CDR3 in DNA: TGTGCCAGCAGCCCCGGAATCAGCGGGGCCGGGGAGCTGTTTTTT.

The chain is built from TRBV5-1 and TRBJ2-5; D unresolved. This CDR3 contains 14 residues. Germline assignment: CDR1 SGHRS and CDR2 YFSETQ. V lost 0 bases and J 5 bases, leaving 11 bases between the germline ends. The CDR3 reads CASSLDVAMETQYF. The CDR3 DNA sequence: TGCGCCAGCAGCTTGGATGTAGCTATGGAGACCCAGTACTTC.

The sample holds many counts of this clonotype. The rearrangement links TRBV2 to TRBJ1-5, with TRBD1 matching 7 bases. Germline assignment: CDR1 SNHLY and CDR2 FYNNEI. The CDR3 contains 14 residues. Trimming cost V 7 bases and J 2 bases; bases outside gene matches: 5. The CDR3 region has the DNA TGTGCCAGCAAGGACAGGCAAGGCAATCAGCCCCAGCATTTT. Encoded protein: CASKDRQGNQPQHF.

This sequence joins TRBV7-9 and TRBJ2-7; maybe TRBD2 (6 bases). The CDR3 contains 14 residues. Germline V gives CDR1 SEHNR, CDR2 FQNEAQ (reference sequence). Trimming took off 4 bases at V and 3 bases at J, with 13 bases between the two ends. This CDR3 is CASSSFRGYYEQYF. The CDR3, as DNA: TGTGCCAGCAGCTCCTTCCGGGGGTACTACGAGCAGTACTTC. The full variable domain, its missing parts supplied by reference TRBV7-9 and TRBJ2-7, is DTGVSQNPRHKITKRGQNVTFRCDPISEHNRLYWYRQTLGQGPEFLTYFQNEAQLEKSRLLSDRFSAERPKGSFSTLEIQRTEQGDSAMYLCASSSFRGYYEQYFGPGTRLTVT.

This CDR3 reads CASRDSIFYEQYF. CDR3 coding DNA: TGTGCCAGCCGGGACTCGATATTCTACGAGCAGTACTTC. V and J are TRBV28 and TRBJ2-7; tentatively, D is TRBD2 (6 bases). Trimming took 8 bases from V and 3 from J, leaving 14 bases between them. The CDR3 length is 13 residues. Germline V lookup: CDR1 MDHEN, CDR2 SYDVKM.

J is TRBJ2-4 and V is TRBV12-3 or TRBV12-4; D not certain. Trimming shortened V by 4 bases and J by 8 bases, and 15 bases separated the two germline ends. This CDR3 comprises 14 residues. This chain's CDR3 is CASSSESSADIQYF. The CDR3 nucleotides read TGTGCCAGCAGTTCTGAGTCGTCGGCGGACATTCAGTACTTC.

This clonotype was seen at least ten times. The chain employs TRBV2 and TRBJ1-6, with D unclear. CDR3 length equals 13 residues. Germline V lookup: CDR1 SNHLY, CDR2 FYNNEI. V lost 3 bases and J 10 bases, leaving 10 bases between the germline ends. CDR3: CASSEEQRSPLHF. CDR3 DNA sequence: TGTGCCAGCAGTGAGGAACAGCGGTCACCCCTCCACTTT.

This chain joins TRBV4-1 and TRBJ1-4, with D hard to call. The CDR3 is made up of 12 amino acids. Germline loops: CDR1 MGHRA, CDR2 YSYEKL. Trimming removed 4 bases from V and 7 bases from J, with 7 bases in between. Here the CDR3 DNA reads TGCGCCAGCAGCCGAAACATTGAAAAACTGTTTTTT. Its protein product is CASSRNIEKLFF.

This clonotype appeared a few times. The chain uses TRBV29-1 and TRBJ2-7, with TRBD2 identical over 8 bases. J was trimmed by 3 bases and V by 4 bases; bases with no gene match: 5. The CDR3 length is 13 residues. The germline gives CDR1 SQVTM, CDR2 ANQGSEA. CDR3 protein: CSVASGSVYEQYF. The CDR3 nucleotides are TGCAGCGTTGCGAGCGGGAGTGTCTACGAGCAGTACTTC.

This clonotype was detected ten times or more. The V gene is TRBV5-1, the J gene TRBJ1-2; D is possibly TRBD1 (6 bases). The CDR3 contains 15 residues. V was trimmed by 4 bases and J by 0 bases, leaving 13 bases between them. Germline CDR1 reads SGHRS; CDR2 reads YFSETQ. The CDR3 loop is CASSRGQLANYGYTF. Here the CDR3 DNA reads TGCGCCAGCAGCCGGGGACAATTAGCTAACTATGGCTACACCTTC. Full variable domain (missing parts from reference TRBV5-1 and TRBJ1-2): KAGVTQTPRYLIKTRGQQVTLSCSPISGHRSVSWYQQTPGQGLQFLFEYFSETQRNKGNFPGRFSGRQFSNSRSEMNVSTLELGDSALYLCASSRGQLANYGYTFGSGTRLTVV.

The V gene is TRBV12-3 or TRBV12-4, the J gene TRBJ2-7; 14 bases align to TRBD2. The CDR3 loop spans 19 amino acids. V was clipped by 1 base and J by 10 bases; unmatched bases: 18. This chain's CDR3 is CASSLGGTSGRGPPVLQYF. For the CDR3, the DNA is TGTGCCAGCAGTTTAGGGGGGACTAGCGGGAGAGGCCCCCCAGTGTTACAGTACTTC.

In its sample, this clonotype was seen a few times. The chain joins TRBV19 to TRBJ1-1, with D perhaps matching TRBD1 (6 bases). CDR3 length: 14 residues. Per germline, CDR1 LNHDA and CDR2 SQIVND (reference sequence). V lost 8 bases and J lost 4, with 17 bases in between. CDR3 DNA: TGTGCCAGTTGTCACCCGGGGGGGGCCACTGAAGCTTTCTTT. It yields the protein CASCHPGGATEAFF.

This chain links TRBV4-1 with TRBJ1-4; D is possibly TRBD1 (6 bases). Trimming removed 1 base at V and 0 bases at J, with 12 bases between. The CDR3 extends over 17 amino acids. In germline, CDR1 is MGHRA, CDR2 YSYEKL. The CDR3 loop is CASSQGTVKSTNEKLFF. Here the CDR3 DNA reads TGCGCCAGCAGCCAAGGGACAGTCAAATCAACTAATGAAAAACTGTTTTTT.

This chain connects TRBV28 to TRBJ1-4; D not certain. V shed 2 bases and J shed 7 bases, with 8 bases lying between them. Germline V gene lookup returns CDR1 MDHEN and CDR2 SYDVKM. The CDR3 contains 13 residues. In DNA form, the CDR3 reads TGTGCCAGCAGTTTAGGGGAGGTTGAAAAACTGTTTTTT. This codes for CASSLGEVEKLFF.

This clonotype was found once. The V call is TRBV7-9, the J call TRBJ2-6, with 8 bases identical to TRBD1. Germline V CDR1 and CDR2: SEHNR, FQNEAQ (reference sequence). V shed 6 bases and J 0 bases; nucleotides not matched to a gene: 10. CDR3 size: 18 residues. DNA of the CDR3: TGTGCCAGCAGAGGACAGGGAGCCCCTACCTCTGGGGCCAACGTCCTGACTTTC. Translation gives CASRGQGAPTSGANVLTF. Looking up the rest from reference TRBV7-9 and TRBJ2-6 gives the full variable domain: DTGVSQNPRHKITKRGQNVTFRCDPISEHNRLYWYRQTLGQGPEFLTYFQNEAQLEKSRLLSDRFSAERPKGSFSTLEIQRTEQGDSAMYLCASRGQGAPTSGANVLTFGAGSRLTVL.

This chain joins TRBV29-1 and TRBJ2-4; TRBD1 matches 7 bases. In germline, CDR1 is SQVTM, CDR2 ANQGSEA. After removal of 7 bases from V and 4 bases from J, the junction contained 10 bases not matched to a gene. The CDR3 has 14 amino acids. CDR3 in DNA: TGCAGCGCCGGACTGACAGGGATGAAAAACATTCAGTACTTC. Translating gives CSAGLTGMKNIQYF.

At least ten counts were recorded for this clonotype. Because the CDR3's place on the DNA is in doubt, the DNA is left out and the CDR3 is given as listed by TCRdb. The chain couples TRBV12-3 or TRBV12-4 to TRBJ1-2; the table's TRBD1 call for D was not verified on the DNA. The CDR3 spans 13 residues, counting both ends. This chain's CDR3 is CASSFAGGTAPFF.

A few counts support this clonotype. CDR3 DNA sequence: TGCGCCAGCAGCCAAGTCGAATTCGGACAGATCCCTGAGAACACTGAAGCTTTCTTT. Translating it yields CASSQVEFGQIPENTEAFF. The chain uses TRBV4-3 and TRBJ1-1; D might be TRBD1 (6 bases). Trimming removed 1 base at V and 1 base at J, with 22 bases between. The length of the CDR3 is 19 residues. Germline lookup yields CDR1 LGHNA and CDR2 YSLEER.